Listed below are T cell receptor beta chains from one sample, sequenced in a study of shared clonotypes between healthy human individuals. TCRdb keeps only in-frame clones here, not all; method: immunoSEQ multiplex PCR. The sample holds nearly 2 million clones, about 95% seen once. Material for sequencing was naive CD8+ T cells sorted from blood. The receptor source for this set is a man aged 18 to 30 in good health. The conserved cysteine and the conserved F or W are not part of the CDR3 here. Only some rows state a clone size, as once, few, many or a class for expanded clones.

CDR3 protein: ASSLEPEETQY
clone size: NA
J gene: TRBJ2-5
V gene: TRBV5-4

CDR3 protein: ASSFTGMPSYEQY
clone size: NA
J gene: TRBJ2-7
V gene: TRBV5-8

CDR3 protein: ASSSWGENTEAF
clone size: NA
J gene: TRBJ1-1
V gene: TRBV7-9

CDR3 protein: ASRAGGSYEQY
clone size: NA
J gene: TRBJ2-7
V gene: TRBV5-1

CDR3 protein: ASSQGGSAYEQY
clone size: NA
J gene: TRBJ2-7
V gene: TRBV4-1

CDR3 protein: ASSRKGAGDTQY
clone size: NA
J gene: TRBJ2-3
V gene: TRBV6-4

CDR3 protein: ASGDSYNSPLH
clone size: few
J gene: TRBJ1-6
V gene: TRBV4-1

CDR3 protein: ASSFTGNAGELF
clone size: NA
J gene: TRBJ2-2
V gene: TRBV28

CDR3 protein: ASSEALFRDRNEKLF
clone size: NA
J gene: TRBJ1-4
V gene: TRBV2

CDR3 protein: ASSIGLATDTQY
clone size: NA
J gene: TRBJ2-3
V gene: TRBV19

CDR3 protein: ASSYDGNTEAF
clone size: NA
J gene: TRBJ1-1
V gene: TRBV6-5

CDR3 protein: AWSVQGIPNYGYT
clone size: NA
J gene: TRBJ1-2
V gene: TRBV30

CDR3 protein: ASSLIAGNTEAF
clone size: once
J gene: TRBJ1-1
V gene: TRBV27

CDR3 protein: ASSPGPGAGNQPQH
clone size: NA
J gene: TRBJ1-5
V gene: TRBV27

CDR3 protein: ASSLLGELYNSPLH
clone size: NA
J gene: TRBJ1-6
V gene: TRBV27

CDR3 protein: ARSPVSWHLTNEKLF
clone size: NA
J gene: TRBJ1-4
V gene: TRBV5-3